This T cell receptor beta chain is drawn from a study of identical twins. Points from the study as a whole: Out-of-frame TCR alpha sharing in monozygotic twins exceeded recombination model predictions.

For this clonotype: Its specificity is not known.

A single record per CDR3 protein comes from TCRdb applying MiXCR to the 5' RACE reads. Here the sample spans hundreds of thousands of distinct CDR3 sequences, 20% to 25% being singletons. Germline V gene lookup returns CDR1 DFQATT and CDR2 SNEGSKA (reference sequence). The CDR3 is made up of 11 amino acids. The ends were cut back, 3 bases at V and 6 bases at J, with 9 bases in the middle. The same sample was also used in a study of T cells expressing NK-cell markers. As that report states: Six or seven donors had dominant NKG2C+ clonotypes that comprised about 1.0-8% of their CD8+ T cells.

Sequenced sample: PBMCs. The receptor's source is a woman between 18 and 29 years old in good health. The rearrangement joins TRBV20-1 to TRBJ2-7; D uncertain. As DNA, the CDR3 is TGCAGTGCTAGTCAGTACTTCGAGCAGTACTTC. Encoded protein: CSASQYFEQYF.